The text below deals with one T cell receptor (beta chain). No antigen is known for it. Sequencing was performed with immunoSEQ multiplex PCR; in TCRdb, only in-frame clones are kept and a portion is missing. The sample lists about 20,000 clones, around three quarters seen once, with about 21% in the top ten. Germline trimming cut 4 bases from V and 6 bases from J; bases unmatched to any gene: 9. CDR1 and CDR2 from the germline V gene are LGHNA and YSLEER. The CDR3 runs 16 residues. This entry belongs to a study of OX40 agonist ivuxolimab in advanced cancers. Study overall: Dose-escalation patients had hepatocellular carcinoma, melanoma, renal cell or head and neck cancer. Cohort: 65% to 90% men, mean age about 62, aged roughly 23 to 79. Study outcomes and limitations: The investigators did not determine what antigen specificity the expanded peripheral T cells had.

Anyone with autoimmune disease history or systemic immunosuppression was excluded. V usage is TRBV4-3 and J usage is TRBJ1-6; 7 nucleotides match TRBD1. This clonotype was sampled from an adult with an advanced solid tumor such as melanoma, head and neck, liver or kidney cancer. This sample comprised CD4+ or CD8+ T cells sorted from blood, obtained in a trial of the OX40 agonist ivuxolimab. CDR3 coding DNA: TGCGCCAGCAGCCCCTACTCGACAGGGCTTAATTCACCCCTCCACTTT. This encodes CASSPYSTGLNSPLHF.